The 20 T cell receptor beta chains in this list originate from one sample, sequenced in a study of blood T cell repertoires in COVID-19. The data were produced by immunoSEQ multiplex PCR, yet TCRdb's version contains in-frame clones alone and is incomplete. The sample contains under 300,000 clones, about four fifths of which appear only once. The sequencing sample was made of peripheral blood. The source is a man older than 75 with acute or convalescent COVID-19.

This clone came up once. This chain uses TRBV24-1 with TRBJ2-7; the D gene is possibly TRBD1 (5 bases). Germline V CDR1 and CDR2: KGHDR, SFDVKD. Between the trimmed V and J ends, which lost 3 bases and 0 bases, there was a span of 11 bases. The CDR3 runs to 15 residues. The DNA for the CDR3 is TGTGCCACCAGTGATCCCAGGGATCCCTCCTACGAGCAGTACTTC. Protein sequence: CATSDPRDPSYEQYF.

This chain links TRBV3-1 (or the pseudogene TRBV3-2) with TRBJ2-3; 7 bases fit TRBD1. Germline V gives CDR1 LGHDT, CDR2 YNNKEL (reference sequence). There are 15 residues in the CDR3. V dropped 6 bases and J dropped 2; count of bases not matched to a gene: 8. The CDR3 DNA reads as TGTGCCAGCAGTCTACAGGGGTGGAACACAGATACGCAGTATTTT. Translated, it gives CASSLQGWNTDTQYF.

CDR3 loop: CASSLGALMGQETQYF. In DNA form, the CDR3 reads TGCGCCAGCAGCTTGGGTGCTCTCATGGGGCAGGAGACCCAGTACTTC. This chain joins TRBV5-1 and TRBJ2-5, with a tentative D call TRBD1 (5 bases). V was clipped by 0 bases and J by 5 bases, with 17 bases between them. This CDR3 contains 16 residues. Per the germline V gene, CDR1 is SGHRS and CDR2 is YFSETQ. The whole variable domain, remainder taken from reference TRBV5-1 and TRBJ2-5, is KAGVTQTPRYLIKTRGQQVTLSCSPISGHRSVSWYQQTPGQGLQFLFEYFSETQRNKGNFPGRFSGRQFSNSRSEMNVSTLELGDSALYLCASSLGALMGQETQYFGPGTRLLVL.

The chain is built from TRBV5-1 and TRBJ2-7; 8 positions match TRBD1. CDR1 is SGHRS, CDR2 YFSETQ, per germline. The V segment lost 5 bases and the J segment 2 bases; nucleotides outside the gene matches: 6. The CDR3 totals 14 residues. For the CDR3, the DNA is TGCGCCAGCAGGCCAACAGGGGGACCCTACGAGCAGTACTTC. Its translation is CASRPTGGPYEQYF.

The rearrangement uses TRBV28 and TRBJ2-7; 11 nucleotides match TRBD2. The CDR3 has 16 residues. V shed 5 bases, J shed 3 bases, and the junction held 9 bases outside the gene matches. Looked up from germline, CDR1 is MDHEN and CDR2 is SYDVKM. The CDR3 loop reads CASSATPGTSGYEQYF. CDR3 bases: TGTGCCAGCAGTGCGACCCCCGGGACTAGCGGCTACGAGCAGTACTTC.

The rearrangement joins TRBV15 to TRBJ2-4; weak D call: TRBD1 (6 bases). CDR3 size: 15 residues. CDR1 is LNHNV and CDR2 is YYDKDF in the germline V gene (reference sequence). The V and J ends lost 5 bases and 4 bases respectively, with 15 bases between them. The CDR3 region has the DNA TGTGCCACCAGCGACCCCCGGGACATTAAAAACATTCAGTACTTC. This codes for CATSDPRDIKNIQYF.

CDR3 in amino acids: CASSLAGNTDEQFF. The CDR3 nucleotides read TGCGCCAGCAGCCTGGCGGGAAATACGGATGAGCAGTTCTTC. V is TRBV5-1 and J is TRBJ2-1, with D tentatively TRBD2 (6 bases). The V end was cut by 4 bases, the J end by 8 bases, with 16 bases between. Germline loops: CDR1 SGHRS, CDR2 YFSETQ. The CDR3 totals 14 residues.

This chain joins TRBV3-1 (or the pseudogene TRBV3-2) and TRBJ2-7; TRBD1 aligns across 11 bases. The trim removed 1 base at V and 6 bases at J, leaving 5 bases unmatched. Germline CDR1 reads LGHDT; CDR2 reads YNNKEL (reference sequence). CDR3 length equals 15 residues. This CDR3 is CASSQGGQGDREQYF. The CDR3 DNA is TGTGCCAGCAGCCAAGGGGGACAGGGGGATCGCGAGCAGTACTTC.

The chain is built from TRBV5-1 and TRBJ1-4; 8 nucleotides line up with TRBD1. The CDR3 is 15 amino acids. J was trimmed by 7 bases and V by 4 bases; bases with no gene match: 9. Germline loops: CDR1 SGHRS, CDR2 YFSETQ. The CDR3 bases are TGCGCCAGCAGCCCCCAGGGGGCGGTCCCTGAAAAACTGTTTTTT. As protein: CASSPQGAVPEKLFF.

This clone was detected only once. The chain has TRBV6-5 and TRBJ1-3; D uncertain. Trimming left V 6 bases short and J 0 bases short, with 9 bases between. CDR1 MNHEY and CDR2 SVGAGI come from the germline V gene. The CDR3 is made up of 14 amino acids. CDR3 bases: TGTGCCAGCAGACCATACAGCTCTGGAAACACCATATATTTT. This encodes CASRPYSSGNTIYF.

The rearrangement uses TRBV29-1 and TRBJ2-1, with D possibly TRBD1 on 7 matching bases. The CDR3 length is 13 residues. V lost 4 bases, J lost 12 bases, and 19 bases lay in between. Germline assignment: CDR1 SQVTM and CDR2 ANQGSEA. The CDR3 DNA reads as TGCAGCGTTGTCAGGGGGGAAGGAACAGCGCAGTTCTTC. This sequence encodes CSVVRGEGTAQFF.

This clone was detected once. This chain joins TRBV5-4 and TRBJ1-2; 12 nucleotides agree with TRBD1. Losses at the gene ends were 3 bases for V and 4 bases for J; bases not matched to a gene: 10. The CDR3 totals 17 residues. From germline, CDR1 is SGHNT and CDR2 YYREEE (reference sequence). The CDR3 DNA reads as TGTGCCAGCAGCTCACAAACCGGGACAGGGGGCGTCTATGGCTACACCTTC. This gives the protein CASSSQTGTGGVYGYTF.

The chain carries TRBV28 and TRBJ2-5; 7 positions agree with TRBD2. The CDR3 has 13 amino acids. V shed 4 bases, J shed 4 bases, and the junction held 3 bases outside the gene matches. Per germline, CDR1 MDHEN and CDR2 SYDVKM. CDR3 sequence (DNA): TGTGCCAGCAGTTGGGGGGGAGCAGAGACCCAGTACTTC. Protein product: CASSWGGAETQYF. Full variable domain (outside the CDR3, taken from reference TRBV28 and TRBJ2-5): DVKVTQSSRYLVKRTGEKVFLECVQDMDHENMFWYRQDPGLGLRLIYFSYDVKMKEKGDIPEGYSVSREKKERFSLILESASTNQTSMYLCASSWGGAETQYFGPGTRLLVL.

This chain connects TRBV5-1 to TRBJ1-2; 7 positions match TRBD1. Looked up from germline, CDR1 is SGHRS and CDR2 is YFSETQ. V lost 5 bases to trimming and J lost 3 bases; unmatched junction nucleotides: 4. CDR3 length: 13 residues. In DNA, the CDR3 is TGCGCCAGCAGTGCCGACAGGGACTATGGCTACACCTTC. Translating gives CASSADRDYGYTF.

There are a few counts of this clone. The chain's CDR3 is CASLGTSGRSEQYF. CDR3 in DNA: TGTGCCAGCCTTGGGACTAGCGGGAGAAGCGAGCAGTACTTC. The rearrangement uses TRBV28 and TRBJ2-7; 14 positions agree with TRBD2. Germline CDR1 and CDR2: MDHEN and SYDVKM. This CDR3 region has 14 residues. The trim removed 8 bases at V and 6 bases at J, leaving 6 bases unmatched.

The chain couples TRBV5-4 to TRBJ2-6; 10 bases are a match to TRBD1. The CDR3 extends over 18 amino acids. Germline V lookup: CDR1 SGHNT, CDR2 YYREEE (reference sequence). The trim removed 3 bases at V and 2 bases at J, leaving 8 bases unmatched. CDR3 nucleotide sequence: TGTGCCAGCAGCTCAAATACCGGGACAGGGGCTGGGGCCAACGTCCTGACTTTC. This gives the protein CASSSNTGTGAGANVLTF.

This chain connects TRBV11-2 to TRBJ1-5; no reliable D call. The V end lost 1 base, the J end lost 3 bases, and 7 bases lay between the germline ends. The CDR3 length is 14 residues. CDR1 is SGHAT and CDR2 is FQNNGV in the germline V gene. CDR3: CASSLGHINQPQHF. The DNA for the CDR3 is TGTGCCAGCAGCTTAGGTCACATCAATCAGCCCCAGCATTTT.

The CDR3 region is CASSLPPVDTQYF. As DNA, the CDR3 is TGTGCCAGCAGCCTTCCCCCTGTAGATACGCAGTATTTT. The chain uses TRBV7-2 and TRBJ2-3, with D unclear. Between the trimmed V and J ends, which lost 5 bases and 5 bases, there was a span of 11 bases. The CDR3 covers 13 residues. CDR1 and CDR2 from the germline V gene are SGHTA and FQGNSA.

This clone was picked up a small number of times. The V and J genes are TRBV28 and TRBJ2-7; TRBD2 agrees at 8 bases. The CDR3 loop spans 16 amino acids. V was clipped by 3 bases and J by 2 bases; unmatched bases: 9. CDR1 is MDHEN, CDR2 SYDVKM, per germline. In DNA, the CDR3 is TGTGCCAGCAGTTTCTCCCTAGCGGGCCTGACCTACGAGCAGTACTTC. Translated, it gives CASSFSLAGLTYEQYF.

The rearrangement uses TRBV24-1 and TRBJ1-5; 7 bases fit TRBD1. Trimming cost V 4 bases and J 0 bases; bases outside gene matches: 5. There are 16 residues in the CDR3. CDR1 is KGHDR and CDR2 is SFDVKD in the germline V gene. CDR3 region: CATSDGDRHSNQPQHF. The DNA for the CDR3 is TGTGCCACCAGTGACGGGGACAGACATAGCAATCAGCCCCAGCATTTT.